The rows below give T cell receptor beta chains drawn from one sample of a study of Ad26.COV2.S vaccination and SARS-CoV-2 variants. This table comes from immunoSEQ multiplex PCR, and its TCRdb copy is limited to in-frame clones, with some not included. The table includes hundreds of thousands of clones, roughly nine tenths detected once. The material sequenced was peripheral blood, taken in a trial of Ad26.COV2.S vaccine versus placebo. These receptors originate from a person aged 18-60 years who received the Ad26.COV2.S COVID-19 vaccine or a placebo. Both conserved end residues are part of each CDR3. A D gene is named only where the DNA matches it firmly. Not all rows give a size; the values are once, few, many and, for expanded clones, a class.

.,TRBV6-5,TRBD1,TRBJ1-5,CASSRGQGGQPQHF,TGTGCCAGCAGCCGGGGACAGGGGGGTCAGCCCCAGCATTTT
once,TRBV30,.,TRBJ1-3,CAWNPRRLGNTIYF,TGTGCCTGGAATCCCAGGCGGTTAGGAAACACCATATATTTT
.,TRBV5-1,TRBD2,TRBJ2-1,CASSLGGTSYNEQFF,TGCGCCAGCAGCTTGGGAGGGACTAGCTACAATGAGCAGTTCTTC
few,TRBV2,TRBD1,TRBJ1-2,CARVSGGAGYTF,TGTGCCAGGGTTTCAGGGGGTGCTGGCTACACCTTC
.,TRBV5-1,TRBD2,TRBJ2-5,CASSPSGGARETQYF,TGCGCCAGCAGTCCGAGCGGGGGGGCCCGGGAGACCCAGTACTTC
.,TRBV5-5,TRBD2,TRBJ2-1,CASLNSGNSYNEQFF,TGTGCCAGTCTGAATAGCGGGAACTCCTACAATGAGCAGTTCTTC
.,TRBV19,.,TRBJ1-3,CASTGRGGENTIYF,TGTGCCAGTACGGGCAGGGGTGGTGAAAACACCATATATTTT
.,TRBV11-1,.,TRBJ2-6,CASSPGAPGANVLTF,TGTGCCAGCAGCCCAGGGGCTCCCGGGGCCAACGTCCTGACTTTC
.,TRBV27,TRBD1,TRBJ1-2,CASSLRGTGVVANYGYTF,TGTGCCAGCAGTTTACGGGGGACAGGGGTGGTGGCTAACTATGGCTACACCTTC
.,TRBV7-3,.,TRBJ2-6,CASSSRESGANVLTF,TGTGCCAGCAGCTCCAGGGAGTCTGGGGCCAACGTCCTGACTTTC
.,TRBV7-2,.,TRBJ1-5,CASSVGHSNQPQHF,TGTGCCAGCAGCGTCGGACACAGCAATCAGCCCCAGCATTTT
.,TRBV7-9,.,TRBJ2-1,CASSPQPGGPSGEQFF,TGTGCCAGCAGCCCTCAGCCGGGGGGCCCTAGCGGTGAGCAGTTCTTC
.,TRBV19,.,TRBJ2-7,CASSNPGTYEQYF,TGTGCCAGTAGTAATCCAGGGACCTACGAGCAGTACTTC
.,TRBV9,.,TRBJ1-2,CASSGRQEGPYGYTF,TGTGCCAGCAGCGGTAGACAGGAGGGCCCCTATGGCTACACCTTC
.,TRBV18,TRBD2,TRBJ2-2,CASSPRALAGTGELFF,TGTGCCAGCTCACCTCGCGCACTAGCGGGGACCGGGGAGCTGTTTTTT
.,TRBV9,.,TRBJ1-5,CASSVGRGNQPQHF,TGTGCCAGCAGCGTGGGCCGAGGCAATCAGCCCCAGCATTTT
.,TRBV2,TRBD2,TRBJ2-2,CASRLGLAGELFF,TGTGCCAGCAGATTGGGACTAGCCGGGGAGCTGTTTTTT
.,TRBV6-5,.,TRBJ2-7,CASSYSRVGSYEQYF,TGTGCCAGCAGTTACTCCCGGGTAGGCTCCTACGAGCAGTACTTC
.,TRBV6-4,TRBD1,TRBJ1-2,CASSLDRAGYTF,TGTGCCAGCAGCCTTGACAGGGCTGGCTACACCTTC
.,TRBV11-3,TRBD2,TRBJ2-2,CASSSRTSGNTGELFF,TGTGCCAGCAGCTCCCGGACTAGCGGGAACACCGGGGAGCTGTTTTTT
.,TRBV19,.,TRBJ2-1,CASSITGALDEQFF,TGTGCCAGTAGTATAACCGGGGCCTTGGATGAGCAGTTCTTC
once,TRBV7-8,.,TRBJ2-7,CASSPRTDSLLYREQYF,TGTGCCAGCAGCCCGCGGACAGATTCCTTGCTTTATAGGGAGCAGTACTTC